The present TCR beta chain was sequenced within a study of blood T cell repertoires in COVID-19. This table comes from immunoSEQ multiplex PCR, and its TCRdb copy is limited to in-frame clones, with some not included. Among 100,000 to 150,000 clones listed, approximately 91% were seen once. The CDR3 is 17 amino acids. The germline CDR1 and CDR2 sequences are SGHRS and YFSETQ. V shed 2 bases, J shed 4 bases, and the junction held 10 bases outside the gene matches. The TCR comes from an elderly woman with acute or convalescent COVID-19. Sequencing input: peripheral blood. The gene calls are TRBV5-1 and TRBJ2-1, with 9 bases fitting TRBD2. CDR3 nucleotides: TGCGCCAGCAGCTTAGGACCGACTAGCGGACTTTACAATGAGCAGTTCTTC. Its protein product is CASSLGPTSGLYNEQFF.